A single sample gave rise to the 32 T cell receptor beta chains below, sequenced in a study of T cell responses to AZD1222 COVID-19 vaccine. Method: immunoSEQ multiplex PCR; TCRdb's copy keeps in-frame clones and lacks some. The sample lists some 180,000 clones, just over 85% occurring once. The material sequenced was peripheral blood, taken on day 0 of AZD1222 vaccination. These receptors were collected from an adult in good health.

The rearrangement joins TRBV9 to TRBJ1-1; D remains unclear. The length of the CDR3 is 15 residues. Trimming took 3 bases from V and 5 from J, leaving 17 bases between them. Germline CDR1 and CDR2: SGDLS and YYNGEE. CDR3 DNA: TGTGCCAGCAGCGCAGCCCTGGGCCCGGAGACTGAAGCTTTCTTT. Translation gives CASSAALGPETEAFF.

J is TRBJ2-5 and V is TRBV5-1, with 7 bases lining up with TRBD1. The V segment lost 4 bases and the J segment 5 bases; nucleotides outside the gene matches: 5. The CDR3 loop spans 13 amino acids. Germline V gene data show CDR1 as SGHRS and CDR2 as YFSETQ. CDR3 nucleotides: TGCGCCAGCAGCCTAGGGGGCCGGGAGACCCAGTACTTC. Protein product: CASSLGGRETQYF.

This chain connects TRBV6-5 to TRBJ2-7; TRBD1 might be the D (6 bases). The germline V and J ends were trimmed by 2 bases and 1 base, with 12 bases remaining between them. The CDR3 runs 15 residues. The V gene's germline CDR1 is MNHEY and CDR2 SVGAGI. CDR3 amino acids: CASSYDGGHSYEQYF. The CDR3 DNA follows: TGTGCCAGCAGTTACGATGGGGGCCATTCCTACGAGCAGTACTTC.

The DNA for the CDR3 is TGTGCCAGCAGTTTGGGATTTAACTATGGCTACACCTTC. Amino acid sequence: CASSLGFNYGYTF. This sequence joins TRBV12-3 or TRBV12-4 and TRBJ1-2; D gene uncertain. V was pared by 3 bases and J by 1 base, with 6 bases between. This CDR3 contains 13 residues.

This sequence joins TRBV11-3 and TRBJ2-1, with unresolved D. The CDR3 covers 12 residues. The germline V and J ends were trimmed by 4 bases and 7 bases, with 8 bases remaining between them. CDR1 is SGHNT and CDR2 is YENEEA in the germline V gene. CDR3 residues: CASSSHENEQFF. DNA of the CDR3: TGTGCCAGCAGCTCCCACGAGAATGAGCAGTTCTTC.

The rearrangement joins TRBV3-1 (or the pseudogene TRBV3-2) to TRBJ1-1; no clear D gene. The ends were cut back, 0 bases at V and 3 bases at J, with 14 bases in the middle. The CDR3 loop spans 16 amino acids. Germline V gene sequence: CDR1 LGHDT, CDR2 YNNKEL (reference sequence). CDR3 residues: CASSQDPRAGDTEAFF. CDR3 coding DNA: TGTGCCAGCAGCCAAGATCCAAGGGCTGGGGACACTGAAGCTTTCTTT.

This chain joins TRBV4-3 and TRBJ2-2, with TRBD2 matching 10 bases. The CDR3 totals 17 residues. Germline CDR1 and CDR2: LGHNA and YSLEER. Losses at the gene ends were 5 bases for V and 2 bases for J; bases not matched to a gene: 8. The CDR3 DNA reads TGCGCCAGCAGCTTGGGCGCTAGCGGGGGAAACACCGGGGAGCTGTTTTTT. Its translation is CASSLGASGGNTGELFF.

This chain connects TRBV3-1 (or the pseudogene TRBV3-2) to TRBJ1-6; D might be TRBD1 (5 bases). CDR1 LGHDT and CDR2 YNNKEL come from the germline V gene (reference sequence). This CDR3 has 13 residues. V lost 0 bases and J 17 bases, leaving 14 bases between the germline ends. CDR3 in amino acids: CASSQDRDSAFHF. The CDR3 DNA reads TGTGCCAGCAGCCAAGATAGGGACTCAGCATTCCACTTT.

The chain couples TRBV6-5 to TRBJ1-2; 9 bases match TRBD1. V shed 6 bases, J shed 8 bases, and the junction held 4 bases outside the gene matches. Germline CDR1 is MNHEY and CDR2 is SVGAGI. The CDR3 loop spans 12 amino acids. CDR3 sequence reads: CASRPGTGGYTF. CDR3 nucleotides: TGTGCCAGCAGGCCCGGGACAGGGGGCTACACCTTC.

The rearrangement links TRBV21-1 to TRBJ1-1; no DNA check was done on the table's D call, TRBD1. TRBV21-1 is flagged as a pseudogene. This CDR3 is built from 13 residues. The CDR3: CASSQGRNTEAFF. The CDR3 coding sequence is TGTGCCAGTTCACAGGGGCGGAACACTGAAGCTTTCTTT.

The chain combines TRBV4-2 with TRBJ1-3, with D maybe TRBD1 (5 bases). There are 15 residues in the CDR3. CDR1 LGHNA and CDR2 YNFKEQ come from the germline V gene. V lost 0 bases and J lost 6, with 12 bases in between. The CDR3 DNA reads as TGTGCCAGCAGCCAAGATAGGGGCAGGTCAAACACCATATATTTT. It encodes CASSQDRGRSNTIYF.

This clone showed up just once. The J gene is TRBJ2-1, the V gene TRBV6-5; 8 bases match TRBD2. V shed 0 bases, J shed 3 bases, and the junction held 4 bases outside the gene matches. Per the germline V gene, CDR1 is MNHEY and CDR2 is SVGAGI. CDR3 length equals 16 residues. The CDR3 coding sequence is TGTGCCAGCAGTTACTCATGGAGCGGGAGCTACAATGAGCAGTTCTTC. Translated, it gives CASSYSWSGSYNEQFF.

CDR3 in DNA: TGCGCCAGCAGCCAAGCCGGCCAGGGAAATGGCTACACCTTC. Residues: CASSQAGQGNGYTF. The rearrangement links TRBV4-1 to TRBJ1-2; TRBD1 might be the D (5 bases). The V end lost 1 base, the J end lost 6 bases, and 12 bases lay between the germline ends. CDR3 length: 14 amino acids. CDR1 MGHRA and CDR2 YSYEKL come from the germline V gene.

This rearrangement joins TRBV5-4 to TRBJ2-3, with TRBD2 identical over 12 bases. The germline V gene encodes CDR1 SGHNT and CDR2 YYREEE (reference sequence). The ends lost 5 bases at V and 6 bases at J; junction bases unmatched: 10. This CDR3 spans 16 amino acids. The CDR3 region is CASSRPSGREGDTQYF. The CDR3 DNA reads as TGTGCCAGCAGTCGTCCTAGCGGGAGGGAGGGGGATACGCAGTATTTT.

The CDR3 DNA is TGCAGTGCTAGTCTCGGCGGGAGGGCCACAGATACGCAGTATTTT. It yields the protein CSASLGGRATDTQYF. The gene calls are TRBV20-1 and TRBJ2-3; 9 nucleotides match TRBD2. V lost 3 bases to trimming and J lost 2 bases; unmatched junction nucleotides: 6. CDR3 length: 15 amino acids. The germline V gene has CDR1 DFQATT and CDR2 SNEGSKA (reference sequence).

In DNA, the CDR3 is TGCGCCAGCAGCCTGGGGTTCGTAACAGATACGCAGTATTTT. Protein sequence: CASSLGFVTDTQYF. This chain links TRBV5-1 with TRBJ2-3, with unresolved D. V was shortened by 4 bases and J by 3 bases, with 12 bases between the two germline ends. CDR3 length: 14 residues. Germline V gene data show CDR1 as SGHRS and CDR2 as YFSETQ.

This sequence joins TRBV11-2 and TRBJ2-3; TRBD1 agrees at 7 bases. The junction had 12 bases not matched to a gene; V was cut back by 7 bases and J by 2 bases. The germline V gene encodes CDR1 SGHAT and CDR2 FQNNGV. The CDR3 consists of 16 residues. CDR3 sequence: CASIHRGLMITDTQYF. CDR3 bases: TGTGCCAGCATCCACAGGGGATTAATGATCACAGATACGCAGTATTTT.

The V call is TRBV18, the J call TRBJ2-1, with 7 bases matching TRBD2. Germline-derived CDR1 and CDR2 are KGHSH and LQKENI. This CDR3 is 16 amino acids long. V was pared by 0 bases and J by 0 bases, with 2 bases of the junction left unmatched. CDR3 amino acids: CASSPPGGSSYNEQFF. For the CDR3, the DNA is TGTGCCAGCTCACCACCGGGGGGGAGCTCCTACAATGAGCAGTTCTTC.

The rearrangement links TRBV27 to TRBJ1-2, with TRBD1 matching over 7 bases. Germline trimming cut 0 bases from V and 8 bases from J; bases unmatched to any gene: 3. The length of the CDR3 is 13 residues. Germline assignment: CDR1 MNHEY and CDR2 SMNVEV (reference sequence). The CDR3 sequence: CASSLSGGRGYTF. As DNA, the CDR3 is TGTGCCAGCAGTTTATCAGGGGGCCGGGGCTACACCTTC.

CDR3 DNA sequence: TGTGCCAGCAGGGTACGGGAGGGCTCCTACAATGAGCAGTTCTTC. Its translation: CASRVREGSYNEQFF. The chain couples TRBV2 to TRBJ2-1; 8 positions agree with TRBD2. Losses at the gene ends were 6 bases for V and 0 bases for J; bases not matched to a gene: 4. The CDR3 spans 15 residues. Germline V gene lookup returns CDR1 SNHLY and CDR2 FYNNEI.

The gene calls are TRBV9 and TRBJ2-2; D might be TRBD1 or TRBD2, each matching 5 bases. The CDR3 is 16 amino acids. Germline CDR1 reads SGDLS; CDR2 reads YYNGEE. The germline V and J ends were trimmed by 0 bases and 1 base, with 10 bases remaining between them. DNA of the CDR3: TGTGCCAGCAGCGTAGCAGCTGGGGGGAACACCGGGGAGCTGTTTTTT. Translation gives CASSVAAGGNTGELFF. The full variable domain, its missing parts supplied by reference TRBV9 and TRBJ2-2, is DSGVTQTPKHLITATGQRVTLRCSPRSGDLSVYWYQQSLDQGLQFLIQYYNGEERAKGNILERFSAQQFPDLHSELNLSSLELGDSALYFCASSVAAGGNTGELFFGEGSRLTVL.

This clone has a single count. The chain joins TRBV3-1 (or the pseudogene TRBV3-2) to TRBJ2-1; 9 nucleotides match TRBD1. There are 15 residues in the CDR3. V shed 6 bases and J 9 bases; nucleotides not matched to a gene: 12. Looked up from germline, CDR1 is LGHDT and CDR2 is YNNKEL (reference sequence). The CDR3 DNA reads TGTGCCAGCAGACCCGGGACAGGGATCATGAGTGAGCAGTTCTTC. Translated, it gives CASRPGTGIMSEQFF.

This chain links TRBV2 with TRBJ2-3, with 9 bases lining up with TRBD1. The CDR3 runs 13 residues. Germline V gene lookup returns CDR1 SNHLY and CDR2 FYNNEI. V was clipped by 6 bases and J by 8 bases; unmatched bases: 6. CDR3 sequence: CASSRDRAATQYF. CDR3 coding DNA: TGTGCCAGCAGCAGGGACAGGGCGGCTACGCAGTATTTT.

The chain joins TRBV28 to TRBJ1-2; 9 nucleotides agree with TRBD1. This CDR3 has 17 amino acids. The ends lost 4 bases at V and 0 bases at J; junction bases unmatched: 9. Germline values: CDR1 MDHEN, CDR2 SYDVKM. This CDR3 is CASSSPGTGSPNYGYTF. The DNA for the CDR3 is TGTGCCAGCAGTTCCCCCGGGACAGGGAGCCCTAACTATGGCTACACCTTC.

This clone was observed a handful of times. V and J are TRBV11-2 and TRBJ1-2; D is possibly TRBD1 (5 bases). The germline V gene has CDR1 SGHAT and CDR2 FQNNGV. The V and J ends lost 5 bases and 0 bases respectively, with 13 bases between them. This CDR3 has 15 amino acids. CDR3 nucleotides: TGTGCCAGCAGCCAGGACACTCTCCCTAACTATGGCTACACCTTC. This encodes CASSQDTLPNYGYTF. The complete variable domain, with remaining parts taken from reference TRBV11-2 and TRBJ1-2, reads EAGVAQSPRYKIIEKRQSVAFWCNPISGHATLYWYQQILGQGPKLLIQFQNNGVVDDSQLPKDRFSAERLKGVDSTLKIQPAKLEDSAVYLCASSQDTLPNYGYTFGSGTRLTVV.

The chain links TRBV28 to TRBJ1-3; D not certain. Trimming took off 6 bases at V and 0 bases at J, with 9 bases between the two ends. The CDR3 is 14 residues long. Germline V gene sequence: CDR1 MDHEN, CDR2 SYDVKM. This CDR3 is CASRLRSSGNTIYF. CDR3 bases: TGTGCCAGCAGGCTAAGGAGCTCTGGAAACACCATATATTTT.

This sequence joins TRBV9 and TRBJ1-4; D ambiguous. Deletions cut 0 bases from V and 4 bases from J, with 13 bases between. Germline V gene sequence: CDR1 SGDLS, CDR2 YYNGEE. This CDR3 has 16 residues. As DNA, the CDR3 is TGTGCCAGCAGCGTAGCTGGCCAGTCGATTAATGAAAAACTGTTTTTT. Protein sequence: CASSVAGQSINEKLFF.

This chain uses TRBV28 with TRBJ2-7; 11 nucleotides match TRBD2. Germline V gene lookup returns CDR1 MDHEN and CDR2 SYDVKM. V dropped 5 bases and J dropped 9; count of bases not matched to a gene: 15. The CDR3 consists of 16 residues. The CDR3 loop is CASSPLGLAGGGLQYF. Here the CDR3 DNA reads TGTGCCAGCAGTCCCCTCGGCCTAGCGGGAGGTGGGTTGCAGTACTTC.

The V gene is TRBV6-1, the J gene TRBJ1-4; no clear D. Germline CDR1 MNHNS, CDR2 SASEGT. The CDR3 runs 16 residues. Trimming removed 2 bases at V and 0 bases at J, with 10 bases between. The CDR3 is CASSENRPSTNEKLFF. CDR3 DNA: TGTGCCAGCAGTGAAAATAGACCTTCAACTAATGAAAAACTGTTTTTT.

The chain is built from TRBV5-5 and TRBJ2-1, with TRBD2 as a possible D gene (6 bases). The CDR3 is made up of 13 amino acids. Trimming removed 5 bases from V and 8 bases from J, with 14 bases in between. The germline V gene has CDR1 SGHKS and CDR2 YYEKEE (reference sequence). The CDR3 sequence is CASSPGREYEQFF. The CDR3 DNA follows: TGTGCCAGCAGTCCAGGCCGGGAGTATGAGCAGTTCTTC.

The gene calls are TRBV5-1 and TRBJ1-2, with unresolved D. Germline V gene data show CDR1 as SGHRS and CDR2 as YFSETQ. V gave up 7 bases and J gave up 4 bases, with 14 bases separating them. The CDR3 length is 13 residues. The CDR3 DNA follows: TGCGCCAGCGGACCGGACGGGTCCTATGGCTACACCTTC. As protein: CASGPDGSYGYTF.

The chain uses TRBV9 and TRBJ2-7, with D perhaps TRBD2 (6 bases). The CDR3 contains 13 residues. Germline CDR1 reads SGDLS; CDR2 reads YYNGEE. V shed 0 bases and J shed 5 bases, with 9 bases lying between them. The CDR3 protein is CASSVAGGNEQYF. CDR3 coding DNA: TGTGCCAGCAGCGTAGCCGGGGGAAACGAGCAGTACTTC.